Presented here are 31 T cell receptor beta chains from one specimen sequenced in a study of PD-L1 blockade in urothelial cancer. TCRdb's table, derived via immunoSEQ multiplex PCR, lists solely in-frame clones and lacks some. The sample lists under 55,000 clones, roughly four fifths occurring once. Time point here: peripheral blood 6 weeks after treatment start. The starting material was PBMCs, obtained around atezolizumab (anti-PD-L1) treatment. These receptors were obtained from a man between 60 and 75 years old with urothelial cancer.

This clone was observed once. The CDR3 DNA is TGTGCCAGCACCAAGACCGGGACTGCCATCTACGAGCAGTACTTC. Its protein product is CASTKTGTAIYEQYF. The J gene is TRBJ2-7, the V gene TRBV11-2; D perhaps matches TRBD2 (6 bases). The germline V gene has CDR1 SGHAT and CDR2 FQNNGV. The CDR3 loop spans 15 amino acids. Trimming removed 7 bases from V and 3 bases from J, with 19 bases in between.

The table lists this clone with a few counts. V is TRBV11-2 and J is TRBJ2-5; TRBD2 matches 9 bases. V dropped 4 bases and J dropped 2; count of bases not matched to a gene: 8. CDR1 and CDR2 (germline): SGHAT, FQNNGV. The CDR3 covers 16 residues. The chain's CDR3 is CASSSGLAYFQETQYF. The CDR3 DNA follows: TGTGCCAGCAGCTCAGGACTAGCGTACTTTCAAGAGACCCAGTACTTC.

This chain uses TRBV7-6 with TRBJ1-1; 7 nucleotides align to TRBD1. Unmatched junction bases numbered 4, after V lost 5 bases and J lost 4 bases. This CDR3 is 13 amino acids long. The germline gives CDR1 SGHVS, CDR2 FNYEAQ. CDR3 sequence reads: CASSLGQATEAFF. DNA for the CDR3: TGTGCCAGCAGCCTAGGACAGGCCACTGAAGCTTTCTTT. The full variable domain, rest sourced from reference TRBV7-6 and TRBJ1-1, is GAGVSQSPRYKVTKRGQDVALRCDPISGHVSLYWYRQALGQGPEFLTYFNYEAQQDKSGLPNDRFSAERPEGSISTLTIQRTEQRDSAMYRCASSLGQATEAFFGQGTRLTVV.

In DNA form, the CDR3 reads TGCGCCAGCACTCCCGCAGGGGGCTCCGGTGGAAACACCATATATTTT. Its translation: CASTPAGGSGGNTIYF. The chain joins TRBV10-1 to TRBJ1-3, with TRBD1 identical over 8 bases. CDR1 WNHNN and CDR2 SYGVQD come from the germline V gene (reference sequence). With V trimmed by 7 bases and J by 3 bases, 11 bases remained unmatched. The CDR3 has 16 amino acids.

The DNA of the CDR3 is TGTGCCAGCAGAATAAGACAGGAAAACACTGAAGCTTTCTTT. It yields the protein CASRIRQENTEAFF. The chain joins TRBV6-6 to TRBJ1-1; TRBD1 might be the D (6 bases). Trimming stripped 6 bases from V and 2 bases from J, with 13 bases between. The CDR3 is made up of 14 amino acids. Germline V gene lookup returns CDR1 MNHNY and CDR2 SVGAGI (reference sequence).

This clone was seen just once. V gene TRBV7-8 combines with J gene TRBJ1-3; 9 nucleotides line up with TRBD1. CDR3 size: 16 residues. Per germline, CDR1 SGHVS and CDR2 FQNEAQ. The trim removed 4 bases at V and 3 bases at J, leaving 7 bases unmatched. DNA of the CDR3: TGTGCCAGCAGCTCGCGCCGGGACAGGGTTGGAAACACCATATATTTT. It specifies CASSSRRDRVGNTIYF.

This clone was picked up a small number of times. V and J are TRBV7-2 and TRBJ1-2; TRBD1 agrees at 8 bases. Germline V lookup: CDR1 SGHTA, CDR2 FQGNSA. The CDR3 has 16 residues. Trimming at V came to 4 bases and at J to 8 bases, leaving 15 bases not matched to a gene. The CDR3 DNA sequence: TGTGCCAGCAGCTCCACATTTAGCGACAGGGGAAAGGGCTACACCTTC. It yields the protein CASSSTFSDRGKGYTF.

The rearrangement links TRBV19 to TRBJ2-1; 7 bases fit TRBD1. There are 15 residues in the CDR3. V dropped 6 bases and J dropped 0; count of bases not matched to a gene: 5. Germline lookup yields CDR1 LNHDA and CDR2 SQIVND (reference sequence). CDR3 DNA: TGTGCCAGTAGGAGGGACAGTAGCTCCTACAATGAGCAGTTCTTC. It translates to CASRRDSSSYNEQFF. The full variable domain, completed using reference TRBV19 and TRBJ2-1, is DGGITQSPKYLFRKEGQNVTLSCEQNLNHDAMYWYRQDPGQGLRLIYYSQIVNDFQKGDIAEGYSVSREKKESFPLTVTSAQKNPTAFYLCASRRDSSSYNEQFFGPGTRLTVL.

CDR3 sequence: CASRNGTGGLYEQYF. CDR3 nucleotide sequence: TGCGCCAGCAGGAACGGGACAGGGGGTCTCTACGAGCAGTACTTC. V and J are TRBV5-1 and TRBJ2-7; TRBD1 matches 11 bases. The CDR3 sequence is 15 residues long. The V gene's germline CDR1 is SGHRS and CDR2 YFSETQ. Germline trimming cut 5 bases from V and 3 bases from J; bases unmatched to any gene: 7. Combining the CDR3 with reference TRBV5-1 and TRBJ2-7 gives the whole variable domain KAGVTQTPRYLIKTRGQQVTLSCSPISGHRSVSWYQQTPGQGLQFLFEYFSETQRNKGNFPGRFSGRQFSNSRSEMNVSTLELGDSALYLCASRNGTGGLYEQYFGPGTRLTVT.

The chain uses TRBV19 and TRBJ1-1; D unresolved. Per the germline V gene, CDR1 is LNHDA and CDR2 is SQIVND (reference sequence). V lost 7 bases and J lost 2, with 11 bases in between. This CDR3 has 13 amino acids. Written as DNA, the CDR3 is TGTGCCAGTACCGTGCGGGCAAACACTGAAGCTTTCTTT. This codes for CASTVRANTEAFF.

This clone was recorded a few times. The V gene is TRBV5-6, the J gene TRBJ2-3; 10 bases are a match to TRBD2. Trimming at V came to 3 bases and at J to 4 bases, leaving 11 bases not matched to a gene. The CDR3 contains 17 residues. Germline V gene data show CDR1 as SGHDT and CDR2 as YYEEEE. CDR3 DNA: TGTGCCAGCAGCTCCTTAGCGGGAGGAGGGGGCCCAGATACGCAGTATTTT. This sequence encodes CASSSLAGGGGPDTQYF.

V usage is TRBV28 and J usage is TRBJ2-3, with D possibly matching TRBD1 (7 bases). Trimming took 4 bases from V and 3 from J, leaving 20 bases between them. The CDR3 is 17 amino acids. The V gene's germline CDR1 is MDHEN and CDR2 SYDVKM. CDR3 DNA sequence: TGTGCCAGCAGTTCCTTGGGGGGCCAGGGGGAGACAGATACGCAGTATTTT. This encodes CASSSLGGQGETDTQYF.

This CDR3 reads CASSAGMGTGELFF. CDR3 DNA sequence: TGTGCCAGCAGTGCCGGGATGGGGACCGGGGAGCTGTTTTTT. The genes are TRBV6-5 and TRBJ2-2; D perhaps matches TRBD2 (5 bases). V lost 5 bases, J lost 5 bases, and 12 bases lay in between. CDR1 and CDR2 from the germline V gene are MNHEY and SVGAGI. The CDR3 consists of 14 residues.

This clone was seen a single time. V gene TRBV4-1 combines with J gene TRBJ2-1; D might be TRBD1 (5 bases). The CDR3 consists of 12 residues. Germline CDR1 and CDR2: MGHRA and YSYEKL. Trimming left V 1 base short and J 9 bases short, with 7 bases between. In nucleotides, the CDR3 is TGCGCCAGCAGCCAAGCAGGGCGTGAGCAGTTCTTC. Translation gives CASSQAGREQFF.

V usage is TRBV5-8 and J usage is TRBJ1-2, with D uncertain. The CDR3 runs to 11 residues. The germline V gene has CDR1 SGHTS and CDR2 YDEGEE. Trimming took 4 bases from V and 4 from J, leaving 5 bases between them. The CDR3 nucleotides are TGTGCCAGCAGCCGGAGCTATGGCTACACCTTC. Protein: CASSRSYGYTF.

This clone was counted a few times. This chain links TRBV7-2 with TRBJ2-1, with 9 bases that match TRBD2. Per the germline V gene, CDR1 is SGHTA and CDR2 is FQGNSA. The CDR3 length is 16 residues. Unmatched junction bases numbered 6, after V lost 1 base and J lost 5 bases. As DNA, the CDR3 is TGTGCCAGCAGCTTAGGCATACTAGCGGGTCACAATGAGCAGTTCTTC. Translating it yields CASSLGILAGHNEQFF.

V and J are TRBV18 and TRBJ1-4; TRBD1 might be the D (6 bases). V gave up 3 bases and J gave up 8 bases, with 13 bases separating them. The CDR3 length is 14 residues. CDR1 is KGHSH and CDR2 is LQKENI in the germline V gene. The CDR3 here is CASSPDSEEEKLFF. CDR3 coding DNA: TGTGCCAGCTCACCGGACAGTGAAGAGGAAAAACTGTTTTTT. Full variable domain (rest looked up from reference TRBV18 and TRBJ1-4): NAGVMQNPRHLVRRRGQEARLRCSPMKGHSHVYWYRQLPEEGLKFMVYLQKENIIDESGMPKERFSAEFPKEGPSILRIQQVVRGDSAAYFCASSPDSEEEKLFFGSGTQLSVL.

This sequence joins TRBV28 and TRBJ2-3; 8 nucleotides match TRBD1. CDR1 and CDR2 (germline): MDHEN, SYDVKM. The V and J ends lost 2 bases and 5 bases, in that order; junction bases with no gene match: 9. This CDR3 comprises 16 residues. CDR3 residues: CASSLTGAGGVDTQYF. CDR3 in DNA: TGTGCCAGCAGTTTAACCGGTGCAGGGGGCGTAGATACGCAGTATTTT. The variable domain in full, completed from reference TRBV28 and TRBJ2-3, reads DVKVTQSSRYLVKRTGEKVFLECVQDMDHENMFWYRQDPGLGLRLIYFSYDVKMKEKGDIPEGYSVSREKKERFSLILESASTNQTSMYLCASSLTGAGGVDTQYFGPGTRLTVL.

This chain joins TRBV28 and TRBJ1-4, with D perhaps matching TRBD1 (5 bases). Per the germline V gene, CDR1 is MDHEN and CDR2 is SYDVKM. The CDR3 loop spans 15 amino acids. Here the CDR3 reads CASRAQGSTNEKLFF. The CDR3 DNA sequence: TGTGCATCGCGAGCGCAGGGCTCAACTAATGAAAAACTGTTTTTT.

The V gene is TRBV7-8, the J gene TRBJ2-2; no clear D gene. Germline loops: CDR1 SGHVS, CDR2 FQNEAQ. The CDR3 covers 13 residues. Trimming shortened V by 1 base and J by 4 bases, and 4 bases separated the two germline ends. The CDR3 sequence is CASSLVATGELFF. The DNA of the CDR3 is TGTGCCAGCAGCTTAGTAGCCACCGGGGAGCTGTTTTTT.

This clone has just a few counts. This chain links TRBV6-1 with TRBJ1-2; D might be TRBD1 (5 bases). Trimming removed 5 bases from V and 4 bases from J, with 14 bases in between. Germline loops: CDR1 MNHNS, CDR2 SASEGT. This CDR3 is 14 amino acids long. The CDR3 sequence: CASSPTTESYGYTF. CDR3 coding DNA: TGTGCCAGCAGTCCTACGACAGAAAGCTATGGCTACACCTTC.

The rearrangement joins TRBV6-6 to TRBJ1-1; TRBD1 aligns across 8 bases. The V and J ends lost 0 bases and 1 base, in that order; junction bases with no gene match: 4. CDR3 size: 16 residues. CDR1 MNHNY and CDR2 SVGAGI come from the germline V gene (reference sequence). The CDR3 bases are TGTGCCAGCAGTTACTCGACAGGGGAGCCGAACACTGAAGCTTTCTTT. Translating gives CASSYSTGEPNTEAFF.

The chain carries TRBV25-1 and TRBJ1-5; no reliable D call. There are 15 residues in the CDR3. V lost 3 bases and J 0 bases, leaving 9 bases between the germline ends. Germline V gene sequence: CDR1 MGHDK, CDR2 SYGVNS. CDR3 in amino acids: CASSDPGNSNQPQHF. For the CDR3, the DNA is TGTGCCAGCAGTGATCCGGGGAATAGCAATCAGCCCCAGCATTTT.

As to this clone: Additional DNA sequences in this sample encode the identical CDR3. This chain links TRBV5-1 with TRBJ1-1, with TRBD1 identical over 9 bases. Trimming removed 0 bases from V and 4 bases from J; junction bases left unmatched: 1. The CDR3 runs 14 residues. CDR1 and CDR2 (germline): SGHRS, YFSETQ. CDR3 sequence reads: CASSLGQGGTEAFF. The CDR3 nucleotides read TGCGCCAGCAGCTTGGGACAGGGGGGCACTGAAGCTTTCTTT.

V usage is TRBV6-1 and J usage is TRBJ1-1; TRBD1 agrees at 10 bases. V trimming: 3 bases; J trimming: 2 bases; junction bases outside the gene matches: 6. The CDR3 extends over 16 amino acids. Germline V CDR1 and CDR2: MNHNS, SASEGT. The CDR3 region has the DNA TGTGCCAGCAGTGAGTGGGGACAGGGGACTAACACTGAAGCTTTCTTT. Encoded protein: CASSEWGQGTNTEAFF.

The rearrangement joins TRBV4-1 to TRBJ1-1, with D possibly being TRBD1 (6 bases). The CDR3 runs to 16 residues. The germline V and J ends were trimmed by 3 bases and 1 base, with 15 bases remaining between them. Per the germline V gene, CDR1 is MGHRA and CDR2 is YSYEKL. The DNA for the CDR3 is TGCGCCAGCAGCCACCGGGACACTGCAAAGAACACTGAAGCTTTCTTT. Translating gives CASSHRDTAKNTEAFF.

This chain joins TRBV9 and TRBJ2-5, with 9 bases fitting TRBD1. CDR1 SGDLS and CDR2 YYNGEE come from the germline V gene. CDR3 length equals 14 residues. The junction had 4 bases not matched to a gene; V was cut back by 3 bases and J by 4 bases. The CDR3 sequence: CASSGTGVGETQYF. CDR3 DNA sequence: TGTGCCAGCAGCGGGACAGGGGTTGGAGAGACCCAGTACTTC.

V and J are TRBV5-1 and TRBJ2-7; weak D call: TRBD1 (6 bases). V lost 7 bases to trimming and J lost 1 base, with 21 bases between them. CDR1 SGHRS and CDR2 YFSETQ come from the germline V gene. This CDR3 contains 16 residues. The CDR3 sequence is CASSWARATGSYEQYF. Written as DNA, the CDR3 is TGCGCCAGCTCCTGGGCCCGCGCCACAGGGTCCTACGAGCAGTACTTC.

This clone was detected only a few times. The chain combines TRBV7-2 with TRBJ1-2, with D possibly matching TRBD1 (6 bases). This CDR3 comprises 14 residues. V was shortened by 6 bases and J by 2 bases, with 13 bases between the two germline ends. Germline V gene data show CDR1 as SGHTA and CDR2 as FQGNSA. CDR3 in amino acids: CASRPVGQNYGYTF. The CDR3, as DNA: TGTGCCAGCAGGCCGGTAGGACAGAACTATGGCTACACCTTC.

The chain carries TRBV5-1 and TRBJ1-6, with D possibly matching TRBD1 (6 bases). Per the germline V gene, CDR1 is SGHRS and CDR2 is YFSETQ. The V gene lost 2 bases and the J gene lost 9 bases, with 12 bases spanning the gap. The CDR3 is 14 residues long. The CDR3 coding sequence is TGCGCCAGCAGCTTAGTCAGGGGAGTTTCACCCCTCCACTTT. Translating gives CASSLVRGVSPLHF. The whole variable domain, filled in from reference TRBV5-1 and TRBJ1-6, reads KAGVTQTPRYLIKTRGQQVTLSCSPISGHRSVSWYQQTPGQGLQFLFEYFSETQRNKGNFPGRFSGRQFSNSRSEMNVSTLELGDSALYLCASSLVRGVSPLHFGNGTRLTVT.

On this clone: Other DNA variants within this sample encode the same CDR3. The rearrangement joins TRBV19 to TRBJ2-3, with TRBD2 as a possible D gene (5 bases). The CDR3 extends over 12 amino acids. The ends were cut back, 1 base at V and 6 bases at J, with 5 bases in the middle. Germline V gives CDR1 LNHDA, CDR2 SQIVND (reference sequence). DNA for the CDR3: TGTGCCAGTAGTATAGGGAGGGATACGCAGTATTTT. It translates to CASSIGRDTQYF.